These T cell receptor beta chains were read from a single sample in a study of immune evolution from preneoplasia to lung adenocarcinoma. The table came from immunoSEQ multiplex PCR; TCRdb's copy has only in-frame clones and leaves some out. The sample has roughly 35,000 clones, roughly 68% seen once. Sequenced material: FFPE invasive lung adenocarcinoma tissue. The origin of the receptors is a person between 55 and 70 years old with lung adenocarcinoma. Both conserved end residues are trimmed from each CDR3.

V gene | CDR3 protein
TRBV29-1 | SVGTFDQPQH
TRBV7-2 | ASSGTGGLSYKQY
TRBV2 | ASREDYNNEQF
TRBV30 | AWSGGQVRSGNTIY
TRBV9 | ASSVSPGAGEQY
TRBV4-2 | ASRTGMQVSTDTQY
TRBV7-2 | ASSQDRGPLWPQH
TRBV4-1 | ASGALWEAF
TRBV28 | ASSLDRRRSGNTIY
TRBV29-1 | SVGQGEGYT
TRBV10-3 | AISEFDRETQY
TRBV5-6 | ASSLAGLAQETQY
TRBV7-7 | ASSLGAQPTDTQY
TRBV6-5 | ASIREFRSAGEQF
TRBV6-1 | ASSERAGSNQPQH
TRBV10-3 | ASTEVAPNSNQPQH
TRBV18 | ASSPKGGTEAF
TRBV19 | ASSGQSYGYT
TRBV6-6 | ASSPRGSNQPQH
TRBV19 | ASSYGGIGDYEKLF
TRBV30 | AWSVGYTGELF
TRBV14 | ASSQDRPPSSYNEQF
TRBV18 | ASSPPVRDTQY
TRBV29-1 | SVAQGIYGYT
TRBV28 | AIRTWTMGTYGYT
TRBV10-3 | AISPLADLTYEQY
TRBV5-1 | ASSLAETARYEQY
TRBV7-9 | ASSLAGGGDEQF
TRBV19 | ASSIAGAPGTGELF
TRBV11-1 | ASSQNSNEQF
TRBV11-3 | ASSLGQGSRVEQY
TRBV27 | ASRGLSPTYNEQF
TRBV19 | ASSSGHYEQY
TRBV10-3 | AIEKGTGTDTQY
TRBV28 | ASNQRWRTSYEQY
TRBV6-5 | ASSYATTGYDTEAF
TRBV19 | ASSLGLAYYGYT